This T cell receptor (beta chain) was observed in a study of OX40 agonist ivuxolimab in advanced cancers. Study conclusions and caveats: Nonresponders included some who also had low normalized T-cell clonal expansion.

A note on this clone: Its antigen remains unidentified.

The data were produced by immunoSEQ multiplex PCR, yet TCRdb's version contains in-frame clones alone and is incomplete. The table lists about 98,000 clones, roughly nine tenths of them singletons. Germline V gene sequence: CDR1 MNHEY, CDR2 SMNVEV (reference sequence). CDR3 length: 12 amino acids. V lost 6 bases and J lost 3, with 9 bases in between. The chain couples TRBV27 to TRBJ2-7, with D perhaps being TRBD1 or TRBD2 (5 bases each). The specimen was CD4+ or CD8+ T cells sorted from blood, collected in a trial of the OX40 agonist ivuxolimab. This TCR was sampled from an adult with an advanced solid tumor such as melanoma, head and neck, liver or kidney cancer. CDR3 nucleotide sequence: TGTGCCAGCAGGGGACGGAACTACGAGCAGTACTTC. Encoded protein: CASRGRNYEQYF.